Listed here is a single T cell receptor (beta chain). This clonotype was detected many times. Its antigen is not yet known. No base qualities exist here, and no much larger clone lies one base off it. This sample stems from a study of human T cells and chemical hapten exposure (TCRdb year 2021). Study-wide context: For sensitization, 2% DPC in acetone was applied to a roughly 2 cm by roughly 2 cm area of upper inner arm skin. Throughout the study period of about 22 weeks, patients also received therapeutic DPC doses to the scalp every week. Patch testing was performed on the upper back with Finn chambers containing 0.01% DPC, and the patch tests were scored after 6 days according to International Contact Dermatitis Research Group standards. The patient cohort, mostly female, included alopecia areata with under or over 50% scalp involvement, alopecia totalis and alopecia universalis. The libraries were sequenced as a pool, and the TCR yield per sample differed mostly because of small variations in library volumes within the pool. The study tracked peripheral blood TCR repertoire changes in vivo during primary and secondary sensitization to the hapten diphenylcyclopropenone (DPC) in alopecia patients. Blood samples were taken from patients before sensitization (week 0) and then at 2, 6 and about 24 weeks after DPC sensitization. Around 30 alopecia patients provided blood for TCR sequencing at one to four time points (pre-sensitization, 2, 6 and 24 weeks). Study-wide conclusions, independent of this receptor: After repeated subsampling, changes were observed in the strength of the expansion versus patch-test correlation and in the threshold at which the correlation became significant. A positive correlation was found between the number of PT1 expanded TCRs and patch test score, with significance reached at thresholds 8, 16 and 32 but not 4. Compared with pre-sensitization or healthy control sets, expanded TCRs formed significantly more large CDR3 similarity clusters, which is consistent with antigen-driven responses. The number of TCRs above 1 in 1000 frequency did not change with DPC sensitization; there was no evidence of global repertoire structure alterations. Because every patient had alopecia, a presumed autoimmune disease, the patients' immune response might differ from that of healthy individuals.

The sample's time point, from its label and the paper: patch test 2, 6 weeks after DPC sensitization. Taken with the paper, the label for treatment or condition translates to: therapeutic diphenylcyclopropenone sensitization with weekly scalp DPC. At every patch-test visit, the blood draw took place before the patch test was put on. Patients were considered eligible if aged 18 to 70, diagnosed with alopecia and deemed suitable for DPC therapy, and patients were excluded if pregnant. Total RNA was extracted from unfractionated whole blood that had been collected in Tempus Blood RNA tubes. The CDR3 goes from the cysteine to the phenylalanine over 14 residues. Solely the CDR3 DNA is kept, with 42 bases framed from the first base. Trimming costs V 6 bases and J 3 bases, and their ends lie 14 bases apart. CDR1 and CDR2 (WSHSY, SAAADI) derive from the germline V gene. The library relied on RACE. Sequenced using a NextSeq 500. Library preparation attached unique molecular identifiers to individual cDNA molecules for quantitative, reproducible TCR counting. For every blood RNA sample, sequencing covered both the TCR alpha and TCR beta chains. As for how the authors treated the data: The median number of TCRs per sample was 85,000 to 100,000, ranging from about 23,224 to 690,600. The Decombinator software suite was used to annotate V, J and CDR3 in the TCR reads. For PS versus PT1 abundance plots, all samples were subsampled to the same number of TCRs (28,000). TCRs were defined as expanded if absent before sensitization and observed at least eight times at the 2-week time point. The public reads were run again by TCRdb, first through fastp at Q25 and then through MiXCR, and only productive beta chains were kept. Identical CDR3 proteins give one entry, which carries the most common genes and DNA. The V and J calls reflect TCRdb's pipeline rather than the authors' work. In all, the sample holds approximately 84,000 distinct CDR3 sequences, and roughly 11% of those were seen once. The top ten clones comprise 1.6% of the sample.

The chain is made from TRBV10-2 and TRBJ1-1; the D gene is possibly TRBD1, with 5 bases matching. The TCR originated in a man between 18 and 35 years old with alopecia areata. Some clones in this sample may be carry-over from other donors' samples. This specimen consisted of whole blood, obtained in connection with sensitization to the hapten diphenylcyclopropenone (DPC). The DNA is as follows: TGCGCCAGCAGGAAGACAGATGTATACACTGAAGCTTTCTTT. Its protein reads: CASRKTDVYTEAFF.